This record looks at one T cell receptor (beta chain) sequence and its context. This entry is derived from a study of blood T cell repertoires in COVID-19. Study-wide context: Donors in the United States, Italy and Spain gave samples during acute or convalescent COVID-19. T cells, B-cell-depleted T cells, or PBMCs provided the cDNA or gDNA that served as material.

Per the study methods: Amplifying reference gene primers gave estimates of nucleated cell counts. The assay was immunoSEQ multiplex PCR, and TCRdb's table has in-frame clones only and misses some. The V and J calls and clone size were taken over from that table, and D and trimming were inferred from the DNA. The sample has around 200,000 clones; roughly nine tenths are singletons. The V gene end was trimmed by 0 bases and the J gene end by 2 bases; junction bases not matched to a gene: 5. This CDR3 is 17 amino acids long. The germline gives CDR1 SQVTM, CDR2 ANQGSEA. The chain has TRBV29-1 and TRBJ2-1; 12 bases fit TRBD2. Specimen: peripheral blood. This TCR derives from a middle-aged man with acute or convalescent COVID-19. The CDR3 DNA is TGCAGCGTTGAAGATTTCTCTAGCGGGAGGGCCTACAATGAGCAGTTCTTC. It specifies CSVEDFSSGRAYNEQFF.